This T cell receptor (beta chain) was obtained from a study of OX40 agonist ivuxolimab in advanced cancers. Across the whole study: Given to patients was ivuxolimab, an agonistic anti-OX40 (CD134) antibody.

The V gene lost 5 bases and the J gene lost 6 bases, with 11 bases spanning the gap. The CDR3 totals 13 residues. Per germline, CDR1 PRHDT and CDR2 FYEKMQ (reference sequence). The data were produced by immunoSEQ multiplex PCR, yet TCRdb's version contains in-frame clones alone and is incomplete. The profile covers some 50,000 clones, with about four fifths appearing a single time and almost 6.5% taken by the ten largest. The sequence was obtained from an adult with an advanced solid tumor such as melanoma, head and neck, liver or kidney cancer. This material consisted of CD4+ or CD8+ T cells sorted from blood, taken in a trial of the OX40 agonist ivuxolimab. The rearrangement uses TRBV13 and TRBJ2-1; D is uncertain. This CDR3 is CASSTRTPNEQFF. The CDR3 bases are TGTGCCAGCAGCACACGTACACCCAATGAGCAGTTCTTC.